This T cell receptor (beta chain) was identified in a study of cytomegalovirus exposure and HLA in healthy donors. Notes on the study in general: One variant, a missense change in DCLRE1C, was linked in a later analysis to TCR beta V- and J-gene trimming. In a later analysis, at a false discovery rate of 0.05, 16,951 TCR beta sequences matched HLA alleles. Prediction of most subjects' HLA-A and HLA-B alleles by TCR beta sequences was reportedly accurate.

Amplification used 60 Vbeta primers and 13 Jbeta primers. In the authors' workflow: Later, an analysis found some 80 million unique TCR beta chains, and about 10 million of these were shared. The repertoire was sequenced with immunoSEQ multiplex PCR; TCRdb's copy has only in-frame clones and lacks some. D and trimming come from the DNA, and the V and J calls and clone size come from that table. The sample includes about 95,000 clones, about 80% seen only once; the top ten take around 5%. The CDR3 extends over 12 amino acids. The V gene's germline CDR1 is MNHNY and CDR2 SVGAGI (reference sequence). Trimming took 4 bases from V and 6 from J, leaving 8 bases between them. A note on this clone: Its antigen is as yet unknown.

This clonotype was sampled from a man under 40 in good health and CMV-seropositive. Sequenced: PBMCs. The rearrangement uses TRBV6-6 and TRBJ2-3, with TRBD2 as a possible D gene (6 bases). Here the CDR3 reads CASSSLADTQYF. The CDR3 bases are TGTGCCAGCAGTTCGCTAGCGGATACGCAGTATTTT.